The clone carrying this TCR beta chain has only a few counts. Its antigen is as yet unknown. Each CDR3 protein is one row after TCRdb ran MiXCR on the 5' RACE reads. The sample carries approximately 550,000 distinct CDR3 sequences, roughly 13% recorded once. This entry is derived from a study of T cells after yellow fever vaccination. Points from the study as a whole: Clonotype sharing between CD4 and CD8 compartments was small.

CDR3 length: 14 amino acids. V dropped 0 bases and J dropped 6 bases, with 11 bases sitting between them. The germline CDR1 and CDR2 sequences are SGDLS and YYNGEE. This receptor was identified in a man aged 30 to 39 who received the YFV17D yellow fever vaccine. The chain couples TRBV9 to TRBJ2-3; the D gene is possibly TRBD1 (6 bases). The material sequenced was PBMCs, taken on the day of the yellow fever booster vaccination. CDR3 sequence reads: CASSVGRDIDTQYF. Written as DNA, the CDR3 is TGTGCCAGCAGCGTAGGACGGGACATTGATACGCAGTATTTT.